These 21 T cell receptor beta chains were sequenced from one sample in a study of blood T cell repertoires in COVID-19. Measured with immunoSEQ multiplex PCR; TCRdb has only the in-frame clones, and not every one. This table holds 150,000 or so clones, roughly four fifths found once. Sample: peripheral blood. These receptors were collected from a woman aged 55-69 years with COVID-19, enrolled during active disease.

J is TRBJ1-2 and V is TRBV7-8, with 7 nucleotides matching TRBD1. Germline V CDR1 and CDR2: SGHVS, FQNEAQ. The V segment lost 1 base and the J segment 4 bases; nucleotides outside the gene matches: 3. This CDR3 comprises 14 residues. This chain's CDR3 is CASSLGTGLYGYTF. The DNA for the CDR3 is TGTGCCAGCAGCTTAGGGACAGGTCTCTATGGCTACACCTTC.

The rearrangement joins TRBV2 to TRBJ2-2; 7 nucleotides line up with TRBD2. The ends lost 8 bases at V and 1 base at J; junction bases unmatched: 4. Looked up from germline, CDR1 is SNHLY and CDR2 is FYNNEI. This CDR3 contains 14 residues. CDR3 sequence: CASEGGRNTGELFF. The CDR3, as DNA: TGTGCCAGCGAGGGCGGGAGGAACACCGGGGAGCTGTTTTTT.

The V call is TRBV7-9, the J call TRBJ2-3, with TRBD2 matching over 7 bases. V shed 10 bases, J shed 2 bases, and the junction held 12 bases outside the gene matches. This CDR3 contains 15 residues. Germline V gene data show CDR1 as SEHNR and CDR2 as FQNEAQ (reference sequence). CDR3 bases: TGTGCCATAAATCCGACTAGCCGGCCCACAGATACGCAGTATTTT. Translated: CAINPTSRPTDTQYF.

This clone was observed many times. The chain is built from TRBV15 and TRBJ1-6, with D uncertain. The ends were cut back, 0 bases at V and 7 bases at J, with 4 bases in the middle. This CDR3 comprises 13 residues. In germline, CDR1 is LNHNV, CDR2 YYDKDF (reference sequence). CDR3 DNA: TGTGCCACCAGCAGAGATGGCAATTCACCCCTCCACTTT. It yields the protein CATSRDGNSPLHF.

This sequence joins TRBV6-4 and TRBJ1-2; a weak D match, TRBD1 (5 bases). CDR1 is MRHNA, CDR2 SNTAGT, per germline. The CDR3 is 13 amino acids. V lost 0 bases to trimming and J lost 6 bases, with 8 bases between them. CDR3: CASSDSRGNGYTF. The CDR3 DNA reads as TGTGCCAGCAGTGACTCGCGGGGGAATGGCTACACCTTC.

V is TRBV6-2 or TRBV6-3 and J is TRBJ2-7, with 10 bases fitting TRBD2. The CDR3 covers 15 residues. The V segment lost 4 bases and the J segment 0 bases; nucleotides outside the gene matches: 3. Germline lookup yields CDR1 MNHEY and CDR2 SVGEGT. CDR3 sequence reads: CASSSASGSSYEQYF. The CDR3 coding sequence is TGTGCCAGCAGTTCAGCTAGCGGGAGCTCCTACGAGCAGTACTTC.

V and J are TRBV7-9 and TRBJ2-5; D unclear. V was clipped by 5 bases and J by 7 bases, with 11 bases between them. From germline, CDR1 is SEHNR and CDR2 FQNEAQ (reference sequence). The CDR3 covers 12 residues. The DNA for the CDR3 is TGTGCCAGCAGCCCCGTTTTGTTGACCCAGTACTTC. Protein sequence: CASSPVLLTQYF.

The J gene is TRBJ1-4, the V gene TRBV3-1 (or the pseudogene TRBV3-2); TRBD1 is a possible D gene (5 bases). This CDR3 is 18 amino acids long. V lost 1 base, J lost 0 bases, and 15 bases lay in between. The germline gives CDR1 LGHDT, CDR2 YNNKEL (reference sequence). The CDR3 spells CASSQGWGGRSTNEKLFF. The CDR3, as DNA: TGTGCCAGCAGCCAAGGCTGGGGGGGTAGGTCAACTAATGAAAAACTGTTTTTT.

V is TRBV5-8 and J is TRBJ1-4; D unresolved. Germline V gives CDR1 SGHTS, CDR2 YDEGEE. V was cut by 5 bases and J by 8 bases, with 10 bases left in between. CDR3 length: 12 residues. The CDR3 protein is CASRVAAEKLFF. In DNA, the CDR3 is TGTGCCAGCAGGGTGGCAGCGGAAAAACTGTTTTTT. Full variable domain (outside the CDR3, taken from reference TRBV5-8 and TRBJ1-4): EAGVTQSPTHLIKTRGQQATLRCSPISGHTSVYWYQQALGLGLQFLLWYDEGEERNRGNFPPRFSGRQFPNYSSELNVNALELEDSALYLCASRVAAEKLFFGSGTQLSVL.

In DNA form, the CDR3 reads TGTGCCAGCAGCTCGACAGGACACACTGAAGCTTTCTTT. Amino acids: CASSSTGHTEAFF. The chain employs TRBV5-4 and TRBJ1-1; TRBD1 is a possible D gene (6 bases). The V end lost 3 bases, the J end lost 3 bases, and 9 bases lay between the germline ends. In germline, CDR1 is SGHNT, CDR2 YYREEE (reference sequence). CDR3 length: 13 residues.

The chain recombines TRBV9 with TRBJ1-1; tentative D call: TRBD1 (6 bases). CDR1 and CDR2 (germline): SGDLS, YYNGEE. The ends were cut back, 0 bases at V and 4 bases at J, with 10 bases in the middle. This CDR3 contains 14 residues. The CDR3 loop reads CASSVGGTPTEAFF. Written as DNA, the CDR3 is TGTGCCAGCAGCGTAGGAGGGACACCCACTGAAGCTTTCTTT.

The CDR3 region is CASSPRPLDKMNTEAFF. CDR3 nucleotide sequence: TGTGCCAGCTCACCCCGTCCCCTCGACAAAATGAACACTGAAGCTTTCTTT. The chain uses TRBV18 and TRBJ1-1; D is uncertain. Germline-derived CDR1 and CDR2 are KGHSH and LQKENI. This CDR3 is 17 amino acids long. V was pared by 3 bases and J by 0 bases, with 17 bases between.

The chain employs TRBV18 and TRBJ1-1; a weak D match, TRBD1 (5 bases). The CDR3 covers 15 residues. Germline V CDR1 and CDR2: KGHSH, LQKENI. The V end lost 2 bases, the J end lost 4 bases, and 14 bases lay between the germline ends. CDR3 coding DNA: TGTGCCAGCTCACCAAATTCGCATGGGGCCACTGAAGCTTTCTTT. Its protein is CASSPNSHGATEAFF.

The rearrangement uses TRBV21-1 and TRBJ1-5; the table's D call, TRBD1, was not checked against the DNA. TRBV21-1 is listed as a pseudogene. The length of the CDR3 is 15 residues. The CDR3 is CASSKTPQGSQPQHF. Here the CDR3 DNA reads TGTGCCAGCAGCAAAACCCCCCAGGGTAGTCAGCCCCAGCATTTT.

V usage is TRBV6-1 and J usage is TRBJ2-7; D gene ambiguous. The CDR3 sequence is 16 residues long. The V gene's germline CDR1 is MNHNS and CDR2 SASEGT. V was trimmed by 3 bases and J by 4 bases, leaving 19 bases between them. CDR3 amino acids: CASSEVPGRQVYEQYF. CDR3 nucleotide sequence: TGTGCCAGCAGTGAGGTCCCTGGCAGACAAGTGTACGAGCAGTACTTC.

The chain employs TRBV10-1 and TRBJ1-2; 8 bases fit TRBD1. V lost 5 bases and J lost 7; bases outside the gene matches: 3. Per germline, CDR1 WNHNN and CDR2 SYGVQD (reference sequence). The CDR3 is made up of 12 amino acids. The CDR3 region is CASSPDRVGYTF. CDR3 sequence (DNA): TGCGCCAGCAGTCCGGACAGGGTTGGCTACACCTTC.

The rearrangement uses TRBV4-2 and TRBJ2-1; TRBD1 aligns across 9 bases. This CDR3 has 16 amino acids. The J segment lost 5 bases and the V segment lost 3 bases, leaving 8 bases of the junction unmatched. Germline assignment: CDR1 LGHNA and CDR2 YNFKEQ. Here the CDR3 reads CASSHPDRGGDNEQFF. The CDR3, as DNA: TGTGCCAGCAGCCACCCGGACAGGGGAGGTGACAATGAGCAGTTCTTC.

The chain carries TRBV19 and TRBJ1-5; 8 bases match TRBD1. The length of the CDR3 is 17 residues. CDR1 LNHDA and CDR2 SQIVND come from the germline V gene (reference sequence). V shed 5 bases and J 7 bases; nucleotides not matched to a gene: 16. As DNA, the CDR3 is TGTGCCAGTAGTGCTTCCGGGACAGGCCCCCCAAGGCAGCCCCAGCATTTT. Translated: CASSASGTGPPRQPQHF.

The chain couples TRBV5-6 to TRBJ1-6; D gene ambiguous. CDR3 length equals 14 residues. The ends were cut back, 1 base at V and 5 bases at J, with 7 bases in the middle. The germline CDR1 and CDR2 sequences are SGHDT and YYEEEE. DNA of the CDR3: TGTGCCAGCAGCTTGCCTCTAGATAATTCACCCCTCCACTTT. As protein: CASSLPLDNSPLHF.

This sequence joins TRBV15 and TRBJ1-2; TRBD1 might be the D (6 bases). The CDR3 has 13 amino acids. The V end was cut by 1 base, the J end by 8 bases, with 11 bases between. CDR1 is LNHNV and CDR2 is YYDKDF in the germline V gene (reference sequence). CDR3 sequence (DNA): TGTGCCACCAGCAGAGGCCCAGGGGAAGGCTACACCTTC. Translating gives CATSRGPGEGYTF.

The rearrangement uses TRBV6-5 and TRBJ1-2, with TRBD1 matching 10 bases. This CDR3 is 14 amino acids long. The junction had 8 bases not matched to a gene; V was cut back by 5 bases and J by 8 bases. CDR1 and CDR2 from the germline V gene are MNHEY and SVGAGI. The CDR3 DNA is TGTGCCAGCAGTCCTGACAGGGGGCAGTGGGGCTACACCTTC. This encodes CASSPDRGQWGYTF.